This T cell receptor (beta chain) was found in a study of cytomegalovirus exposure and HLA in healthy donors. PCR involved 60 Vbeta and 13 Jbeta primers. Clones were read by immunoSEQ multiplex PCR, and TCRdb kept only the in-frame ones, dropping some. The table has about 120,000 clones, approximately 75% seen once. Per germline, CDR1 MNHEY and CDR2 SMNVEV (reference sequence). The CDR3 spans 14 residues. V gave up 2 bases and J gave up 5 bases, with 13 bases separating them. This clonotype was sampled from a man aged 40-50 years in good health and CMV-seronegative. This chain uses TRBV27 with TRBJ2-7, with a weak D call TRBD1 (5 bases). Sequences were obtained from PBMCs. The CDR3 nucleotides read TGTGCCAGCAGTTTAGGTAGGGGATCCCACGAGCAGTACTTC. It codes for CASSLGRGSHEQYF.